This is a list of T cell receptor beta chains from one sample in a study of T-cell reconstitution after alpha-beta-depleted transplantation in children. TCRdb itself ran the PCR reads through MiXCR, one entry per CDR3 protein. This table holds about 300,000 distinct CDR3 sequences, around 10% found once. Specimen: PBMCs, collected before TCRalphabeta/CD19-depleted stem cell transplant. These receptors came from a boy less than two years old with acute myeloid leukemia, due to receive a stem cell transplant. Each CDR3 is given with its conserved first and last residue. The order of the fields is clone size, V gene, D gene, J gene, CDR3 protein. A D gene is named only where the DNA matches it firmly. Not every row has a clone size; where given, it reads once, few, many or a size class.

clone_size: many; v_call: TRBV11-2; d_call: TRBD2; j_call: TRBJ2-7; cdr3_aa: CASSFGLAGNGQYF
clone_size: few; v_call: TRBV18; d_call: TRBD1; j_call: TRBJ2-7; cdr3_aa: CASSPWTGGPYEQYF
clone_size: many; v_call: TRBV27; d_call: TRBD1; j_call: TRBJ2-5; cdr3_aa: CASKTWDRGLLETQYF
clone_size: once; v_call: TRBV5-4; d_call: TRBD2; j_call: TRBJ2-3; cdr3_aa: CASSFFRAGVADTQYF
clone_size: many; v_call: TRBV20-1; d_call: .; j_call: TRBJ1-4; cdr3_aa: CSARRRANEKLFF
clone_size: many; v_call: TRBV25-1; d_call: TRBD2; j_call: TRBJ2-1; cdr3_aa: CASSESEVIAGGKEQFF
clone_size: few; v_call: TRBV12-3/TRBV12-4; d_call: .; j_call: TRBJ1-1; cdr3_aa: CASSFPTGTANTEAFF
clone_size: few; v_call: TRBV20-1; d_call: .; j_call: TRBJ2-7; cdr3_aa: CSARSRPLTYEQYF
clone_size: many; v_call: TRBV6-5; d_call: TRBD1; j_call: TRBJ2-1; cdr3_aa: CASRPQGDEQFF
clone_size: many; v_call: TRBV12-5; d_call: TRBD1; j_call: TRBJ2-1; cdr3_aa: CASGFWMGQGSYNEQFF
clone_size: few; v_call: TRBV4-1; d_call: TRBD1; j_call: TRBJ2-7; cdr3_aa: CASSQEFSGQGYYEQYF
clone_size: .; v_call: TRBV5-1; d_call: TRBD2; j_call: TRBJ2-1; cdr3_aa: CASSRRESDEQFF
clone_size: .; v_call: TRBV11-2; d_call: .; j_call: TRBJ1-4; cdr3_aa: CASSLQGDGEKLFF
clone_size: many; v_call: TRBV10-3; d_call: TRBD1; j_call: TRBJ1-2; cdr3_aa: CAISESTGGYGYTF
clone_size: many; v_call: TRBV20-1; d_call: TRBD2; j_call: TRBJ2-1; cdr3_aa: CSARRGLAGAYNEQFF
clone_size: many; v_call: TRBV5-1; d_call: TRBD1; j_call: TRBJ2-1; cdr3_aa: CASSLWDRDYNEQFF
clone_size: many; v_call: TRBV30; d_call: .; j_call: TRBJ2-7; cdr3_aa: CAGSGLDGSYEQYF
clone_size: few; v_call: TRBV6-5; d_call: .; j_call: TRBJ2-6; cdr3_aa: CASSYPPSSGANVLTF
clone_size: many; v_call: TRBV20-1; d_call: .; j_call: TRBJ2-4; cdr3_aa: CSAQGAGMNIQYF
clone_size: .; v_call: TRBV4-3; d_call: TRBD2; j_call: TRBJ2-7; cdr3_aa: CASSHGTSGPYEQYF
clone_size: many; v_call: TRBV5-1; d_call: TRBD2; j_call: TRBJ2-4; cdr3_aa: CASSPGLARDLAKNIQYF
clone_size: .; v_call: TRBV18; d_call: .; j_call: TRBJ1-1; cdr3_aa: CASSPRGTESFF
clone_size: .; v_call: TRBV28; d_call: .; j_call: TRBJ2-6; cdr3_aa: CASSFYILSGANVLTF
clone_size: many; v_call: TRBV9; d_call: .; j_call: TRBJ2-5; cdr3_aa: CASSVGEYQETQYF